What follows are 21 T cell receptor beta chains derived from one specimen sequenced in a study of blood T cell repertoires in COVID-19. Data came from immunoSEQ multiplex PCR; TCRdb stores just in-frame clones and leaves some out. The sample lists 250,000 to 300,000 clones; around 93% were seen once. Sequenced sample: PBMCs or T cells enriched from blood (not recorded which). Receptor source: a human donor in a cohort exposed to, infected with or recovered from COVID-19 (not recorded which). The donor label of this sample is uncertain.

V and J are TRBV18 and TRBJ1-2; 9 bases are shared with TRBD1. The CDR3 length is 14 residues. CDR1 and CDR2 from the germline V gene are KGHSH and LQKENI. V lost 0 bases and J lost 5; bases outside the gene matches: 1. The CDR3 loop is CASSPPGTGYGYTF. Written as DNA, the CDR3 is TGTGCCAGCTCACCACCCGGGACAGGGTATGGCTACACCTTC.

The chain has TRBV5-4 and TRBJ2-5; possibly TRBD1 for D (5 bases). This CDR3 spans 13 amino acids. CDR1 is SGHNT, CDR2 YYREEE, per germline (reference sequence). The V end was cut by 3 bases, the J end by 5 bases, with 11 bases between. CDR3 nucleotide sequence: TGTGCCAGCAGCTGGGGCGATGGGGAGACCCAGTACTTC. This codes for CASSWGDGETQYF.

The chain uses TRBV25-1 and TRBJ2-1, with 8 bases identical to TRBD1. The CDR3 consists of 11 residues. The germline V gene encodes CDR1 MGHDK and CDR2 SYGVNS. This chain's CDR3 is CSTGGLVEQFF. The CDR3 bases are TGTAGTACAGGGGGTCTCGTTGAGCAGTTCTTC.

The CDR3 DNA sequence: TGTGCCAGCAGTTTGGGCCCCGGGGGGCCTAGGGCAAATGAGCAGTTCTTC. Residues: CASSLGPGGPRANEQFF. The chain is built from TRBV27 and TRBJ2-1, with D possibly being TRBD2 (7 bases). The V gene lost 3 bases and the J gene lost 7 bases, with 22 bases spanning the gap. The germline V gene has CDR1 MNHEY and CDR2 SMNVEV (reference sequence). The CDR3 consists of 17 residues.

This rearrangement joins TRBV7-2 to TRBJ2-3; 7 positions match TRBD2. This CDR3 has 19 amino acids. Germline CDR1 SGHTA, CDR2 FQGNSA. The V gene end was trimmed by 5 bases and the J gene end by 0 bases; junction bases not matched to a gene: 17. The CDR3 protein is CASSGRAARTSPSTDTQYF. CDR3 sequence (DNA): TGTGCCAGCAGCGGCCGGGCGGCGAGGACTAGTCCTAGCACAGATACGCAGTATTTT. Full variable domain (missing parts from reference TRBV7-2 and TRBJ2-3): GAGVSQSPSNKVTEKGKDVELRCDPISGHTALYWYRQSLGQGLEFLIYFQGNSAPDKSGLPSDRFSAERTGGSVSTLTIQRTQQEDSAVYLCASSGRAARTSPSTDTQYFGPGTRLTVL.

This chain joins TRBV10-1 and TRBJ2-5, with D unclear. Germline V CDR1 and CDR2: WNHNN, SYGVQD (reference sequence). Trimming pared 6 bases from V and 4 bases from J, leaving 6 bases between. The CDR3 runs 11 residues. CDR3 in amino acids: CASRVLETQYF. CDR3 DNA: TGCGCCAGCAGGGTACTAGAGACCCAGTACTTC.

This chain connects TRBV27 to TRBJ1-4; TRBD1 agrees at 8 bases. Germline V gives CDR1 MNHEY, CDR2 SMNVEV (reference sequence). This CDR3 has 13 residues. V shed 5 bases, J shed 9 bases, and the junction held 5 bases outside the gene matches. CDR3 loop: CASSRQGNQKLFF. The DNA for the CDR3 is TGTGCCAGCAGTAGACAGGGGAATCAAAAACTGTTTTTT.

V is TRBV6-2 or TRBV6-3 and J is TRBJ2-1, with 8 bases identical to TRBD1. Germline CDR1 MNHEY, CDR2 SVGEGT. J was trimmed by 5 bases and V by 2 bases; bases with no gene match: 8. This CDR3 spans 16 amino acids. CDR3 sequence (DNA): TGTGCCAGCAGTTACATTCCAGGGGGCGTTAACAATGAGCAGTTCTTC. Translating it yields CASSYIPGGVNNEQFF.

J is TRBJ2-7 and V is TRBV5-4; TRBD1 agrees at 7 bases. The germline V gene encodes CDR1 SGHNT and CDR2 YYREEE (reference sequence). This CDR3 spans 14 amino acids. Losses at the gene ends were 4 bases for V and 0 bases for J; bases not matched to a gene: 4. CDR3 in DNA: TGTGCCAGCAGCGCCGGGACAGTCTCCTACGAGCAGTACTTC. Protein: CASSAGTVSYEQYF. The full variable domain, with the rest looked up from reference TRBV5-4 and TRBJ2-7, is ETGVTQSPTHLIKTRGQQVTLRCSSQSGHNTVSWYQQALGQGPQFIFQYYREEENGRGNFPPRFSGLQFPNYSSELNVNALELDDSALYLCASSAGTVSYEQYFGPGTRLTVT.

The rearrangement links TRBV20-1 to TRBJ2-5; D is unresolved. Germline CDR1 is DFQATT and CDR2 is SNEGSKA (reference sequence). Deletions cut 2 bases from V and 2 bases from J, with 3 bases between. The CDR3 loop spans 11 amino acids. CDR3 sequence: CSARQQETQYF. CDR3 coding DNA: TGCAGTGCTAGACAGCAAGAGACCCAGTACTTC.

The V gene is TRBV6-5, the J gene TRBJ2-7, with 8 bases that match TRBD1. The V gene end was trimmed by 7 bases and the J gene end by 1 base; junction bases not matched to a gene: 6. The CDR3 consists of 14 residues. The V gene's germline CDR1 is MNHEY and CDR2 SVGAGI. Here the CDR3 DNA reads TGTGCCAGCAAGGTAGGGGACAGGTCCTACGAGCAGTACTTC. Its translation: CASKVGDRSYEQYF.

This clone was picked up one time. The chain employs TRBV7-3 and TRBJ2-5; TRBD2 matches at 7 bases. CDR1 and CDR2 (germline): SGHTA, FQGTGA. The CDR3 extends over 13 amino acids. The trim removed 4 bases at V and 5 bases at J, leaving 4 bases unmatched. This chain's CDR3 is CASSSGLEETQYF. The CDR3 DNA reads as TGTGCCAGCAGCTCCGGACTAGAGGAGACCCAGTACTTC.

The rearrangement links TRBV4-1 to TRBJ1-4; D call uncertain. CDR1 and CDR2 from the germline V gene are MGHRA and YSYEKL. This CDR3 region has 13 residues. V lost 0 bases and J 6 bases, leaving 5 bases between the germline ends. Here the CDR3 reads CASSQDSDEKLFF. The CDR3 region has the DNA TGCGCCAGCAGCCAAGACAGTGATGAAAAACTGTTTTTT.

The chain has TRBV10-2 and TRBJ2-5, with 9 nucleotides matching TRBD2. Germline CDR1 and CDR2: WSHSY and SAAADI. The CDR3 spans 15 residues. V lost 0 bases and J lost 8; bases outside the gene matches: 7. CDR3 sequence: CASSESRAGGYTQYF. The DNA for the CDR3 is TGCGCCAGCAGTGAGTCGAGAGCGGGGGGTTATACCCAGTACTTC.

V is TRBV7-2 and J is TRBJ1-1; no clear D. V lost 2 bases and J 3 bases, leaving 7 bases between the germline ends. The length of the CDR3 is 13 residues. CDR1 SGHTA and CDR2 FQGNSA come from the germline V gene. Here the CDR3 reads CASSLSRDTEAFF. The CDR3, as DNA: TGTGCCAGCAGCTTATCGAGGGACACTGAAGCTTTCTTT.

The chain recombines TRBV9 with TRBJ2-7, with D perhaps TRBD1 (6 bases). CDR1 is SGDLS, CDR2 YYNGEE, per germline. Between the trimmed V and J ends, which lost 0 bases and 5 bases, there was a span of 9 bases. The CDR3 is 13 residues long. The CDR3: CASSVGPGDEQYF. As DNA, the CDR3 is TGTGCCAGCAGCGTAGGACCAGGGGACGAGCAGTACTTC.

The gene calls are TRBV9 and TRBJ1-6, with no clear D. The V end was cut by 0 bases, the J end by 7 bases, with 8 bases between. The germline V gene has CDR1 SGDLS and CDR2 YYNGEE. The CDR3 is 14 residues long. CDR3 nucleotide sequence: TGTGCCAGCAGCGTAGGAGGTCTAAATTCACCCCTCCACTTT. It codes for CASSVGGLNSPLHF. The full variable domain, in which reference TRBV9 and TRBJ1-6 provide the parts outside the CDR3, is DSGVTQTPKHLITATGQRVTLRCSPRSGDLSVYWYQQSLDQGLQFLIQYYNGEERAKGNILERFSAQQFPDLHSELNLSSLELGDSALYFCASSVGGLNSPLHFGNGTRLTVT.

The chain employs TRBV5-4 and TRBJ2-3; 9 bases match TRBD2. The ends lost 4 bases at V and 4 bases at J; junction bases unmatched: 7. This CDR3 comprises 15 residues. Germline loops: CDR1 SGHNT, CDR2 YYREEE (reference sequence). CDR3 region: CASSRGGALSDTQYF. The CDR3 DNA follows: TGTGCCAGCAGCCGCGGGGGGGCATTATCAGATACGCAGTATTTT.

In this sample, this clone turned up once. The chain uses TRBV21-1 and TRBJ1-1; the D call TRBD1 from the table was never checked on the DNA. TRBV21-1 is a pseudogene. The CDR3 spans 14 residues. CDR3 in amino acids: CASSRRQGGPQAFF. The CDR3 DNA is TGTGCCAGCAGCAGAAGACAGGGTGGGCCTCAAGCTTTCTTT.

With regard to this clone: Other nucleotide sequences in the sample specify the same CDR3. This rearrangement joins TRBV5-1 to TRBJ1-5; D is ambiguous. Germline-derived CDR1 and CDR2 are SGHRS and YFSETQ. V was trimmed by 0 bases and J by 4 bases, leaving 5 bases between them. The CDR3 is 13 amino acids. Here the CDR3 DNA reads TGCGCCAGCAGCTTGGCCGGGAATCAGCCCCAGCATTTT. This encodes CASSLAGNQPQHF.

The CDR3 reads CASSFKGAGGVTGYTF. The CDR3 DNA reads as TGCGCCAGCAGCTTTAAGGGTGCGGGAGGAGTCACTGGCTACACCTTC. V usage is TRBV5-1 and J usage is TRBJ1-2; no reliable D call. CDR1 SGHRS and CDR2 YFSETQ come from the germline V gene. This CDR3 is 16 amino acids long. The V and J ends lost 2 bases and 7 bases respectively, with 21 bases between them.